This T cell receptor beta chain was retrieved from a study of blood T cell repertoires in COVID-19. Across the study: Collection of acute and convalescent COVID-19 samples took place in the United States, Italy and Spain.

CDR3 length equals 15 residues. Germline V gene lookup returns CDR1 MNHEY and CDR2 SMNVEV (reference sequence). Trimming pared 2 bases from V and 2 bases from J, leaving 12 bases between. Residents of about two dozen US areas, aged about 18 to 89 years, made up the participants. Per the original data handling: How many nucleated cells were present was estimated from reference gene primer amplification. Data came from immunoSEQ multiplex PCR; TCRdb stores just in-frame clones and leaves some out. The V and J calls and the clone size are those of that table, but D and trimming were determined from the DNA. The sample lists a few hundred thousand clones, 88% occurring once.

The sequencing input was PBMCs or T cells enriched from blood (not recorded which). The receptor was isolated from a woman aged 45-59 years with acute COVID-19. The genes are TRBV27 and TRBJ2-5, with D possibly being TRBD1 (5 bases). CDR3 coding DNA: TGTGCCAGCAGTTTAGGATCAGGGCTTCAAGAGACCCAGTACTTC. Translating it yields CASSLGSGLQETQYF.